This is a list of T cell receptor beta chains from one sample in a study of blood T cells in healthy people across ages. TCRdb re-called the 5' RACE reads with MiXCR, one entry per CDR3 protein. The table records 550,000 to 750,000 distinct CDR3 sequences, around 21% of them present only once. The sequencing input was blood. Receptors were obtained from a man between 65 and 80 years old in good health. Each CDR3 is given with its conserved first and last residue. D genes are given only for firm matches. The size of a clone is reported for some rows only, either as once, few or many, or as a class for expanded clones.

CDR3	DNA	size	J	D	V
CASSQGTKHYEQYF	TGCGCCAGCAGCCAAGGGACAAAACACTACGAGCAGTACTTC	-	TRBJ2-7	-	TRBV3-1
CASSQQVGIPRNEQFF	TGTGCCAGCAGCCAACAAGTAGGGATTCCCCGCAATGAGCAGTTCTTC	-	TRBJ2-1	-	TRBV3-1
CAISDGSKTQYF	TGTGCCATCAGTGACGGTTCTAAGACCCAGTACTTC	-	TRBJ2-5	-	TRBV10-3
CASSGLEAGEKLFF	TGTGCCAGCAGTGGCCTTGAGGCAGGCGAAAAACTGTTTTTT	-	TRBJ1-4	-	TRBV12-3/TRBV12-4
CATLTGASYEQYF	TGTGCCACCCTGACAGGGGCGTCCTACGAGCAGTACTTC	few	TRBJ2-7	TRBD1	TRBV6-1
CASLSQGGLGSYEQYF	TGTGCCAGCTTATCCCAGGGGGGTTTAGGTTCCTACGAGCAGTACTTC	-	TRBJ2-7	-	TRBV28
CASSQVQGLGNEQFF	TGCGCCAGCAGCCAAGTCCAGGGACTCGGCAATGAGCAGTTCTTC	many	TRBJ2-1	-	TRBV4-1
CASGLRTGGDEQYF	TGTGCTAGTGGTTTGCGGACAGGGGGCGACGAGCAGTACTTC	-	TRBJ2-7	TRBD1	TRBV12-5
CASSVGLAGGVDTGELFF	TGTGCCAGCAGCGTGGGACTAGCGGGAGGGGTCGACACCGGGGAGCTGTTTTTT	few	TRBJ2-2	TRBD2	TRBV9
CASSLITGSEKLFF	TGTGCCAGCAGCCTCATTACAGGGAGTGAAAAACTGTTTTTT	-	TRBJ1-4	-	TRBV27
CASSKVALAPIQETQYF	TGTGCCAGCAGCAAAGTCGCTCTAGCGCCGATACAAGAGACCCAGTACTTC	-	TRBJ2-5	-	TRBV21-1
CSALTGGDEKLFF	TGCAGCGCCTTGACAGGGGGCGATGAAAAACTGTTTTTT	-	TRBJ1-4	TRBD1	TRBV29-1
CASSFWGLGLNEQFF	TGTGCCAGCAGCTTTTGGGGACTAGGACTCAATGAGCAGTTCTTC	-	TRBJ2-1	TRBD2	TRBV5-5
CSARVDQGASQPQHF	TGCAGTGCTAGAGTGGACCAGGGGGCTAGCCAGCCCCAGCATTTT	once	TRBJ1-5	TRBD1	TRBV20-1
CASSETTRAASTDTQYF	TGTGCCAGCTCCGAAACGACGAGGGCGGCGAGCACAGATACGCAGTATTTT	-	TRBJ2-3	-	TRBV18
CASSQVPTSGFNTGELFF	TGCGCCAGCAGCCAAGTTCCGACTAGCGGGTTTAACACCGGGGAGCTGTTTTTT	-	TRBJ2-2	TRBD2	TRBV4-3
CASRSNYRGRETQYF	TGTGCCAGCAGGTCAAACTACAGGGGGCGAGAGACCCAGTACTTC	many	TRBJ2-5	TRBD1	TRBV5-6
CAANPGTNTGELFF	TGCGCCGCCAATCCGGGCACGAACACCGGGGAGCTGTTTTTT	few	TRBJ2-2	-	TRBV10-2
CASRLDLNTGELFF	TGTGCCAGCAGACTCGACCTAAACACCGGGGAGCTGTTTTTT	few	TRBJ2-2	-	TRBV2
CASRPGAGTGSSGANVLTF	TGTGCCAGCAGACCCGGCGCTGGTACAGGCTCCTCTGGGGCCAACGTCCTGACTTTC	-	TRBJ2-6	-	TRBV12-3/TRBV12-4
CATSDRGLAGHTDTQYF	TGTGCCACCAGTGACCGGGGACTAGCGGGACACACAGATACGCAGTATTTT	-	TRBJ2-3	TRBD2	TRBV24-1
CASSKQGASYGYTF	TGTGCCAGCAGCAAACAGGGGGCAAGTTATGGCTACACCTTC	many	TRBJ1-2	TRBD1	TRBV7-8
CSARSLAGNKNIQYF	TGCAGTGCTAGATCACTAGCGGGAAACAAAAACATTCAGTACTTC	few	TRBJ2-4	TRBD2	TRBV20-1
CASSPPQTVRNTEAFF	TGTGCCAGCAGCCCCCCCCAGACAGTGAGGAACACTGAAGCTTTCTTT	few	TRBJ1-1	-	TRBV6-6
CVTASGILRADTQYF	TGTGTTACGGCTAGCGGGATTCTTAGGGCAGATACGCAGTATTTT	few	TRBJ2-3	TRBD2	TRBV6-5
CSARNDWQGNQPQHF	TGCAGTGCTAGAAATGACTGGCAGGGCAATCAGCCCCAGCATTTT	-	TRBJ1-5	-	TRBV20-1
CASSPVLFYEQYF	TGTGCCAGCAGCCCCGTCTTGTTCTACGAGCAGTACTTC	-	TRBJ2-7	-	TRBV7-2
CASSQDQVAGYTF	TGCGCCAGCAGCCAAGATCAGGTCGCTGGCTACACCTTC	-	TRBJ1-2	-	TRBV4-1
CASSSTASTDTQYF	TGTGCCAGCAGCTCCACGGCTAGCACAGATACGCAGTATTTT	few	TRBJ2-3	-	TRBV7-2
CASSLEDSFTDTQYF	TGTGCCAGCAGCTTAGAAGATAGTTTCACAGATACGCAGTATTTT	few	TRBJ2-3	-	TRBV7-6
CSAFDRDRQQETQYF	TGCAGTGCTTTCGACAGGGACAGACAACAAGAGACCCAGTACTTC	many	TRBJ2-5	TRBD1	TRBV20-1
CSARPRDTYNEQFF	TGCAGTGCTAGACCCCGGGACACCTACAATGAGCAGTTCTTC	-	TRBJ2-1	-	TRBV20-1
CASSLGGSGINERFF	TGCGCCAGCAGCTTGGGTGGTAGCGGTATCAATGAGCGGTTCTTC	-	TRBJ2-1	-	TRBV5-1
CASSLSIGWTDTQYF	TGTGCCAGCAGTTTATCGATAGGGTGGACAGATACGCAGTATTTT	-	TRBJ2-3	-	TRBV27
CSARDGHRNTEAFF	TGCAGTGCTAGAGATGGACACCGGAACACTGAAGCTTTCTTT	-	TRBJ1-1	-	TRBV20-1
CSVEGLENTEAFF	TGCAGCGTTGAAGGCCTGGAGAACACTGAAGCTTTCTTT	many	TRBJ1-1	-	TRBV29-1
CASSFQLNEQFF	TGCGCCAGCAGCTTTCAACTCAATGAGCAGTTCTTC	-	TRBJ2-1	-	TRBV5-1
CASSQEGRGVPFF	TGCGCCAGCTCCCAGGAAGGGCGCGGCGTGCCGTTCTTC	-	TRBJ2-1	-	TRBV5-1
CASRRSSGSLNTQYF	TGTGCCAGCAGGAGATCTAGCGGGAGTTTAAATACGCAGTATTTT	-	TRBJ2-3	TRBD2	TRBV14
CASSDYSTGYNQPQHF	TGTGCCAGCAGTGATTACTCGACAGGGTACAATCAGCCCCAGCATTTT	-	TRBJ1-5	TRBD1	TRBV27
CSAGQGMNTEAFF	TGCAGTGCGGGACAGGGGATGAACACTGAAGCTTTCTTT	-	TRBJ1-1	TRBD1	TRBV20-1
CASSQGGSAKNIQYF	TGCGCCAGCAGCCAAGGAGGCTCTGCCAAAAACATTCAGTACTTC	many	TRBJ2-4	-	TRBV4-1
CASSPVARGSYNEQFF	TGTGCCAGCAGCCCAGTGGCCAGGGGCTCCTACAATGAGCAGTTCTTC	many	TRBJ2-1	-	TRBV11-2
CASSLVLAVETQYF	TGTGCCAGCAGCTTAGTACTAGCTGTGGAGACCCAGTACTTC	few	TRBJ2-5	-	TRBV7-9
CASSQSWQDRAISGANVLTF	TGCGCCAGCAGCCAATCATGGCAGGACAGGGCTATCTCTGGGGCCAACGTCCTGACTTTC	few	TRBJ2-6	TRBD1	TRBV4-1
CASSLQRYSYNEQFF	TGCGCCAGCAGCTTACAGCGATACTCCTACAATGAGCAGTTCTTC	-	TRBJ2-1	-	TRBV5-1
CATTTGTEAFF	TGTGCCACCACGACAGGGACCGAAGCTTTCTTT	few	TRBJ1-1	TRBD1	TRBV14
CASSPVDEQYF	TGTGCCAGCAGCCCAGTCGACGAGCAGTACTTC	-	TRBJ2-7	-	TRBV7-9